The clone carrying this TCR beta chain was recorded at least ten times. The sample originates from a study of T cells in Graves' hyperthyroidism and ophthalmopathy. The CDR3 covers 14 residues. The ends were cut back, 5 bases at V and 8 bases at J, with 16 bases in the middle. Looked up from germline, CDR1 is SGHAT and CDR2 is FQNNGV. Researchers amplified the TCR beta CDR3 regions from RNA transcripts. First-round RT-PCR with HTBI primers amplified the TCR CDR3 region. One entry per CDR3 protein, called by TCRdb with MiXCR from the multiplex PCR reads. Seen here are around 700,000 distinct CDR3 sequences, under 20% observed once, and the top ten hold over 15%.

This chain joins TRBV11-2 and TRBJ2-1; perhaps TRBD1 as D (5 bases). Sequenced: blood. The TCR was taken from a woman aged 45-60 years with Graves' hyperthyroidism that later progressed to Graves' ophthalmopathy. The CDR3 sequence: CASSPRQSLYEQFF. CDR3 coding DNA: TGTGCCAGCAGCCCACGACAGAGCCTATATGAGCAGTTCTTC.